This T cell receptor (beta chain) was sequenced in a study of CD8+CD57+ T cells in acquired aplastic anemia. This clonotype showed up many times. V lost 2 bases and J lost 4; bases outside the gene matches: 5. CDR3 length: 16 residues. Germline V gene data show CDR1 as WNHNN and CDR2 as SYGVQD (reference sequence). Genomic DNA, the template, was used for profiling of the TCR beta VDJ and CDR3. TCRdb called the reads again in MiXCR, with one record for every CDR3 protein. Altogether about 180,000 distinct CDR3 sequences are present, about 45% being singletons, with the ten largest covering 0.85% to 1.3%. For sequencing, patients were chosen who had shown expansion of CD8+CD57+ cells by flow cytometry.

J is TRBJ2-4 and V is TRBV10-1, with 10 bases aligning to TRBD2. The origin of this receptor is a human donor with aplastic anemia. The sample taken for sequencing was sorted CD4+, CD8+, or CD8+CD57+ T cells (not recorded which) from PBMCs. The CDR3: CASSEEPAGGKNIQYF. The CDR3 DNA reads TGCGCCAGCAGTGAGGAACCAGCGGGGGGGAAAAACATTCAGTACTTC.